This record concerns one T cell receptor (beta chain) sequence. The antigen is not known. The CDR3 sequence is 15 residues long. The germline CDR1 and CDR2 sequences are LNHDA and SQIVND (reference sequence). Trimming cost V 5 bases and J 4 bases; bases outside gene matches: 6. The sample is drawn from a study of T cell repertoires in cytomegalovirus infection. About the research overall: Public signatures in TCR beta pointed to CMV infection and matching HLA type. Regarding the study as a whole: HLA-C-restricted CMV clonotypes gave the most frequent clonotype in two of eight donors. Based on cumulative public TCR beta family frequency, carriers of CMV plus the relevant HLA were identified.

TCRdb processed the reads anew with MiXCR; each CDR3 protein has one entry. The sample includes roughly 920,000 distinct CDR3 sequences, 25% to 40% seen only once; the top ten take about an eighth. This TCR derives from a human donor in good health (CMV status not recorded). Some clones in this sample may be carry-over from other donors' samples. This chain connects TRBV19 to TRBJ2-1, with 9 positions matching TRBD1. The source was cultured CD8+ T cells from PBMCs, collected from culture after CMV antigen stimulation. CDR3 in DNA: TGTGCCAGTAGTTCCGGGACAGGGTTTTACAATGAGCAGTTCTTC. Translating gives CASSSGTGFYNEQFF.